This T cell receptor beta chain was found in a study of OX40 agonist ivuxolimab in advanced cancers. Libraries were prepared by immunoSEQ multiplex PCR; TCRdb keeps only in-frame clonotypes and omits some of them. The sample has around 70,000 clones, around four fifths seen once. From germline, CDR1 is MDHEN and CDR2 SYDVKM. Deletions cut 6 bases from V and 4 bases from J, with 9 bases between. The CDR3 runs to 12 residues. The sample in question was CD4+ or CD8+ T cells sorted from blood, obtained in a trial of the OX40 agonist ivuxolimab. The receptor was isolated from an adult with an advanced solid tumor such as melanoma, head and neck, liver or kidney cancer. The J gene is TRBJ1-2, the V gene TRBV28; TRBD1 might be the D (6 bases). CDR3 bases: TGTGCCAGCAGCCCAGGGGTCTATGGCTACACCTTC. This codes for CASSPGVYGYTF.